The 2 T cell receptor beta chains below all came from one sample that was sequenced in a study of T cells in women clearing cervical HPV infection. Data came from immunoSEQ multiplex PCR; TCRdb stores just in-frame clones and leaves some out. This sample contains roughly 40,000 clones. The sequencing input was blood buffy coat. The origin of the receptors is a woman between 18 and 75 years old with a cervical HPV16 infection that either progressed to CIN3+ or cleared (not recorded which).

Note on this clone: The read ends 3 residues before the CDR3 terminus; that terminus is restored from the germline J gene. The rearrangement links TRBV6-1 to TRBJ1-5; 9 bases fit TRBD1. V trimming: 4 bases; J trimming: 4 bases; junction bases outside the gene matches: 2. The germline gives CDR1 MNHNS, CDR2 SASEGT. CDR3 length: 14 residues. The CDR3 here is CASSVGQGNQPQHF. Partial CDR3 DNA: TGTGCCAGCAGTGTGGGACAGGGTAATCAGCCC.

With respect to this clone: The read finishes 3 residues shy of the CDR3 end, and the germline J gene is used to complete it. The chain combines TRBV5-1 with TRBJ2-3; 9 nucleotides line up with TRBD1. The CDR3 length is 15 residues. Germline trimming cut 0 bases from V and 4 bases from J; bases unmatched to any gene: 3. Per germline, CDR1 SGHRS and CDR2 YFSETQ. The CDR3 loop is CASSLGTGVADTQYF. The sequenced CDR3 bases are TGCGCCAGCAGCTTGGGGACAGGGGTGGCAGATACG.